Listed here are 30 T cell receptor beta chains from one sample, sequenced in a study of Tregs in tolerant kidney transplant recipients. Libraries were prepared by immunoSEQ multiplex PCR; TCRdb keeps only in-frame clonotypes and omits some of them. This table has 74,000 or so clones, about 91% appearing once. Related graft donors supplied nonmyeloablative bone marrow transplants, and mixed chimerism was transient. Here the sequenced sample was CD4+ T cells from blood (PBMCs), taken 24 months after the transplant. All receptors derive from a human patient who received a combined kidney and bone marrow transplant. A share of the T cells may be of graft donor origin.

V and J are TRBV29-1 and TRBJ2-2; 12 positions agree with TRBD1. Germline V gene data show CDR1 as SQVTM and CDR2 as ANQGSEA. This CDR3 spans 14 amino acids. Losses at the gene ends were 6 bases for V and 5 bases for J; bases not matched to a gene: 4. CDR3 nucleotide sequence: TGCAGCGTGGGACAGGGGGCGCAGACCGGGGAGCTGTTTTTT. This encodes CSVGQGAQTGELFF.

The chain combines TRBV5-1 with TRBJ2-2; 7 bases map to TRBD2. With V trimmed by 3 bases and J by 2 bases, 1 base remained unmatched. The germline V gene has CDR1 SGHRS and CDR2 YFSETQ. This CDR3 contains 14 residues. CDR3 sequence (DNA): TGCGCCAGCAGCTGGACTAGTAACACCGGGGAGCTGTTTTTT. It encodes CASSWTSNTGELFF.

The chain has TRBV14 and TRBJ2-1; possible D gene TRBD1, 5 bases. This CDR3 has 15 residues. Between the trimmed V and J ends, which lost 2 bases and 8 bases, there was a span of 16 bases. Germline CDR1 SGHDN, CDR2 FVKESK. The CDR3 sequence is CASSQRGRPSDEQFF. CDR3 DNA sequence: TGTGCCAGCAGCCAAAGGGGTCGACCATCGGATGAGCAGTTCTTC.

This chain uses TRBV27 with TRBJ2-5; 7 nucleotides match TRBD2. Germline CDR1 MNHEY, CDR2 SMNVEV (reference sequence). The J segment lost 4 bases and the V segment lost 3 bases, leaving 20 bases of the junction unmatched. There are 19 residues in the CDR3. In nucleotides, the CDR3 is TGTGCCAGCAGTTTTTCGGCGGGGTCCGTCAGCGGGAAGAGAGAGACCCAGTACTTC. It encodes CASSFSAGSVSGKRETQYF.

The chain has TRBV9 and TRBJ2-3; a weak D match, TRBD2 (6 bases). CDR1 is SGDLS and CDR2 is YYNGEE in the germline V gene. V was trimmed by 0 bases and J by 4 bases, leaving 12 bases between them. This CDR3 spans 15 amino acids. Here the CDR3 reads CASSVDGRRADTQYF. CDR3 bases: TGTGCCAGCAGCGTAGACGGGAGACGCGCAGATACGCAGTATTTT.

This chain connects TRBV2 to TRBJ2-2, with 8 bases identical to TRBD1. V lost 6 bases to trimming and J lost 5 bases; unmatched junction nucleotides: 5. CDR3 length: 14 residues. Germline lookup yields CDR1 SNHLY and CDR2 FYNNEI. Here the CDR3 DNA reads TGTGCCAGCAGGAAGACAGGGGAGACCGGGGAGCTGTTTTTT. It yields the protein CASRKTGETGELFF.

The table lists this clone with a count of one. The chain links TRBV6-1 to TRBJ1-5; D may be TRBD1 (6 bases). Germline V CDR1 and CDR2: MNHNS, SASEGT. V shed 5 bases and J shed 0 bases, with 11 bases lying between them. The length of the CDR3 is 15 residues. CDR3 sequence (DNA): TGTGCCAGCAGTATTGGGACACTTAGCAATCAGCCCCAGCATTTT. This codes for CASSIGTLSNQPQHF.

J is TRBJ2-6 and V is TRBV2; D is perhaps TRBD1 (6 bases). V lost 3 bases and J lost 0, with 9 bases in between. The CDR3 sequence is 16 residues long. The germline V gene has CDR1 SNHLY and CDR2 FYNNEI. CDR3 amino acids: CASSETGPSGANVLTF. The CDR3 region has the DNA TGTGCCAGCAGTGAGACAGGCCCCTCTGGGGCCAACGTCCTGACTTTC.

The chain uses TRBV5-1 and TRBJ1-2; 7 bases agree with TRBD1. V gave up 0 bases and J gave up 8 bases; unmatched junction bases: 4. In germline, CDR1 is SGHRS, CDR2 YFSETQ. The CDR3 length is 13 residues. The CDR3 coding sequence is TGCGCCAGCAGCTTGGAACAGGGGTTAGGCTACACCTTC. Its translation is CASSLEQGLGYTF.

This chain joins TRBV5-4 and TRBJ2-3; perhaps TRBD2 as D (5 bases). The germline CDR1 and CDR2 sequences are SGHNT and YYREEE (reference sequence). This CDR3 region has 13 residues. Trimming pared 0 bases from V and 6 bases from J, leaving 8 bases between. Here the CDR3 reads CASSLARGDTQYF. The CDR3 DNA follows: TGTGCCAGCAGCTTGGCCCGAGGGGATACGCAGTATTTT.

This chain links TRBV28 with TRBJ1-2; 7 bases are shared with TRBD1. The V segment lost 4 bases and the J segment 6 bases; nucleotides outside the gene matches: 8. CDR1 and CDR2 from the germline V gene are MDHEN and SYDVKM. The CDR3 is 14 residues long. The chain's CDR3 is CASSSSRQGHGYTF. The CDR3 DNA reads as TGTGCCAGCAGTTCCTCCAGACAGGGCCATGGCTACACCTTC.

The DNA for the CDR3 is TGTGCCAGCGGGTGGGGGGGCTTCACCGGGGAGCTGTTTTTT. As protein: CASGWGGFTGELFF. The chain employs TRBV6-1 and TRBJ2-2, with a weak D call TRBD2 (7 bases). Trimming stripped 8 bases from V and 4 bases from J, with 14 bases between. This CDR3 spans 14 amino acids. From germline, CDR1 is MNHNS and CDR2 SASEGT.

DNA of the CDR3: TGTGCCAGCAGCCCCCGACGGCAGGAACCAGACAATGAGCAGTTCTTC. Protein sequence: CASSPRRQEPDNEQFF. The rearrangement links TRBV9 to TRBJ2-1; unclear D gene. Between the trimmed V and J ends, which lost 4 bases and 5 bases, there was a span of 19 bases. This CDR3 region has 16 residues. The germline gives CDR1 SGDLS, CDR2 YYNGEE.

The rearrangement links TRBV5-4 to TRBJ1-4, with TRBD1 matching over 7 bases. Germline V gene sequence: CDR1 SGHNT, CDR2 YYREEE (reference sequence). V shed 4 bases and J 0 bases; nucleotides not matched to a gene: 6. This CDR3 region has 16 residues. CDR3 protein: CASSPGGPTTNEKLFF. DNA of the CDR3: TGTGCCAGCAGCCCAGGGGGACCAACAACTAATGAAAAACTGTTTTTT.

As DNA, the CDR3 is TGCAGCGTTGGAGGGCCGCCCAGCATGAACACTGAAGCTTTCTTT. Its translation: CSVGGPPSMNTEAFF. The J gene is TRBJ1-1, the V gene TRBV29-1; no clear D. The V gene lost 4 bases and the J gene lost 0 bases, with 15 bases spanning the gap. This CDR3 has 15 amino acids. In germline, CDR1 is SQVTM, CDR2 ANQGSEA.

CDR3 nucleotide sequence: TGTGCCAGCACCCCCGAACAGTGGTTAGCGGACAATGAGCAGTTCTTC. As protein: CASTPEQWLADNEQFF. This chain links TRBV7-2 with TRBJ2-1; TRBD2 is a possible D gene (6 bases). V gave up 7 bases and J gave up 5 bases, with 21 bases separating them. The CDR3 is made up of 16 amino acids. Germline V gene lookup returns CDR1 SGHTA and CDR2 FQGNSA.

The gene calls are TRBV14 and TRBJ2-7; D is possibly TRBD1 (6 bases). Trimming cost V 4 bases and J 6 bases, with 25 bases left between them. This CDR3 is built from 17 residues. The germline V gene has CDR1 SGHDN and CDR2 FVKESK. CDR3 bases: TGTGCCAGCAGCCGTAAGGCAGGACAGCATCGATCGGTCGAGCAGTACTTC. Translated, it gives CASSRKAGQHRSVEQYF.

The genes are TRBV18 and TRBJ1-4; D possibly corresponds to TRBD1 (6 bases). From germline, CDR1 is KGHSH and CDR2 LQKENI. CDR3 length: 15 residues. The V gene lost 4 bases and the J gene lost 8 bases, with 17 bases spanning the gap. The CDR3 sequence: CASSRKGDTSEKLFF. In DNA, the CDR3 is TGTGCCAGCTCACGGAAAGGGGACACCTCGGAAAAACTGTTTTTT.

This sequence joins TRBV14 and TRBJ1-6, with a tentative D call TRBD1 (6 bases). V lost 6 bases, J lost 3 bases, and 9 bases lay in between. Per germline, CDR1 SGHDN and CDR2 FVKESK. The CDR3 consists of 14 residues. The CDR3 DNA reads TGTGCCAGCAGACCGGGACACTATAATTCACCCCTCCACTTT. This encodes CASRPGHYNSPLHF.

The V call is TRBV7-2, the J call TRBJ1-5; 9 nucleotides line up with TRBD1. CDR3 size: 15 residues. The V gene end was trimmed by 5 bases and the J gene end by 6 bases; junction bases not matched to a gene: 8. Germline V gives CDR1 SGHTA, CDR2 FQGNSA. CDR3 region: CASSIRQGGGQPQHF. CDR3 in DNA: TGTGCCAGCAGCATTCGACAGGGGGGGGGTCAGCCCCAGCATTTT.

The V and J genes are TRBV7-2 and TRBJ2-7; 7 bases match TRBD2. Trimming cost V 1 base and J 1 base; bases outside gene matches: 16. There are 19 residues in the CDR3. CDR1 and CDR2 from the germline V gene are SGHTA and FQGNSA. CDR3 in amino acids: CASSLVGADRGRGSYEQYF. The CDR3 DNA is TGTGCCAGCAGCTTAGTAGGGGCGGATCGGGGGAGGGGATCCTACGAGCAGTACTTC.

This clone was seen only once. V gene TRBV9 combines with J gene TRBJ2-7, with D tentatively TRBD2 (6 bases). Trimming took off 0 bases at V and 4 bases at J, with 14 bases between the two ends. CDR1 and CDR2 from the germline V gene are SGDLS and YYNGEE. The CDR3 covers 15 residues. The CDR3 protein is CASSVAGTSMYEQYF. The CDR3 nucleotides are TGTGCCAGCAGCGTAGCCGGGACTTCCATGTACGAGCAGTACTTC.

Written as DNA, the CDR3 is TGTGCCAGCAGTGTAATGAGGGGGGGCGAGGAGACCCAGTACTTC. This gives the protein CASSVMRGGEETQYF. This chain joins TRBV2 and TRBJ2-5; D is possibly TRBD2 (7 bases). Trimming stripped 4 bases from V and 5 bases from J, with 17 bases between. The CDR3 runs 15 residues. Germline V gives CDR1 SNHLY, CDR2 FYNNEI.

This chain joins TRBV7-2 and TRBJ1-1; D uncertain. CDR1 is SGHTA and CDR2 is FQGNSA in the germline V gene. The CDR3 runs 15 residues. Trimming shortened V by 4 bases and J by 3 bases, and 15 bases separated the two germline ends. CDR3 sequence: CASSSTPTGDTEAFF. For the CDR3, the DNA is TGTGCCAGCAGCTCCACCCCCACCGGGGACACTGAAGCTTTCTTT.

This chain uses TRBV11-2 with TRBJ2-5; a possible D gene is TRBD2 (5 bases). The CDR3 is made up of 17 amino acids. V lost 5 bases, J lost 2 bases, and 21 bases lay in between. From germline, CDR1 is SGHAT and CDR2 FQNNGV. The CDR3 DNA sequence: TGTGCCAGCAGCCTCGGACTCCTGAACCCTTGGCAAGAGACCCAGTACTTC. This gives the protein CASSLGLLNPWQETQYF.

This clone was recorded once. J is TRBJ2-4 and V is TRBV2; D is perhaps TRBD2 (7 bases). The germline gives CDR1 SNHLY, CDR2 FYNNEI. With 6 bases removed from V and 0 bases from J, the gap between germline ends came to 15 bases. This CDR3 is 16 amino acids long. In nucleotides, the CDR3 is TGTGCCAGCAGGGTACAGGGAGGGGTAGCCAAAAACATTCAGTACTTC. Translated, it gives CASRVQGGVAKNIQYF.

CDR3 nucleotide sequence: TGTGCCAGCAGCTTGCAAACTCCGGGACTAGCGGTGCAGTTCTTC. Its translation is CASSLQTPGLAVQFF. The V and J genes are TRBV7-2 and TRBJ2-1; 11 positions match TRBD2. J lost 12 bases, V lost 3 bases, and 10 bases had no gene match. The germline CDR1 and CDR2 sequences are SGHTA and FQGNSA. The CDR3 is made up of 15 amino acids. Together with reference TRBV7-2 and TRBJ2-1, the CDR3 gives the full variable domain: GAGVSQSPSNKVTEKGKDVELRCDPISGHTALYWYRQSLGQGLEFLIYFQGNSAPDKSGLPSDRFSAERTGGSVSTLTIQRTQQEDSAVYLCASSLQTPGLAVQFFGPGTRLTVL.

The chain employs TRBV5-4 and TRBJ2-5; 13 nucleotides agree with TRBD2. The J call is uncertain, as TRBJ2-7 better fits the DNA end. CDR3 size: 15 residues. Looked up from germline, CDR1 is SGHNT and CDR2 is YYREEE (reference sequence). The CDR3, as DNA: TGTGCCAGCAGACCGGGACTAGCGGGGATCTACGAGCAGTACTTC. This encodes CASRPGLAGIYEQYF.

The V call is TRBV28, the J call TRBJ1-2; TRBD1 aligns across 9 bases. The ends lost 4 bases at V and 5 bases at J; junction bases unmatched: 8. The CDR3 length is 15 residues. CDR1 MDHEN and CDR2 SYDVKM come from the germline V gene. The chain's CDR3 is CASSSTPGTGYGYTF. The CDR3 DNA follows: TGTGCCAGCAGTTCGACCCCCGGGACAGGGTATGGCTACACCTTC.

The CDR3 DNA reads TGTGCCAGCTCAACGGGACTAGCGGGAGGTTACTCCTACGAGCAGTACTTC. Its translation is CASSTGLAGGYSYEQYF. The chain is built from TRBV18 and TRBJ2-7; 15 nucleotides agree with TRBD2. The germline gives CDR1 KGHSH, CDR2 LQKENI. Trimming removed 5 bases from V and 0 bases from J; junction bases left unmatched: 5. The CDR3 extends over 17 amino acids.